The 2 T cell receptor beta chains listed next were all sequenced from one sample in a study of cytomegalovirus exposure and HLA in healthy donors. PCR amplification relied on 60 Vbeta primers (plus 13 Jbeta primers). The repertoire was sequenced with immunoSEQ multiplex PCR; TCRdb's copy has only in-frame clones and lacks some. The sample has approximately 130,000 clones; over 80% are singletons. The source material was PBMCs. These receptors were collected from a boy younger than 18 in good health and CMV-seronegative.

The genes are TRBV13 and TRBJ1-1; 8 bases fit TRBD1. CDR1 and CDR2 from the germline V gene are PRHDT and FYEKMQ (reference sequence). Unmatched junction bases numbered 7, after V lost 5 bases and J lost 2 bases. The length of the CDR3 is 15 residues. CDR3 amino acids: CASSRGDRSNTEAFF. DNA of the CDR3: TGTGCCAGCAGCAGGGGGGACAGGAGCAACACTGAAGCTTTCTTT.

The chain joins TRBV29-1 to TRBJ2-7; the match to TRBD2 covers 9 bases. The germline V gene has CDR1 SQVTM and CDR2 ANQGSEA. The CDR3 runs 12 residues. Trimming removed 7 bases from V and 0 bases from J; junction bases left unmatched: 1. In nucleotides, the CDR3 is TGCAGCGGACTAGCGGACTCCTACGAGCAGTACTTC. Translating gives CSGLADSYEQYF.